Listed below are T cell receptor beta chains from one sample, sequenced in a study of T cell changes during pregnancy in multiple sclerosis. Generated by immunoSEQ multiplex PCR, the TCRdb table keeps only in-frame clones and is missing some. This sample has 50,000 to 55,000 clones; around 90% occur once, and the top ten carry around 0.5%. Source: CD4+ T cells from peripheral blood mononuclear cells, taken in the third trimester of pregnancy. All receptors derive from a female donor with multiple sclerosis, enrolled in a pregnancy study. The conserved cysteine and the conserved F or W are not part of the CDR3 here.

len	v_gene	j_gene	CDR3aa
15	TRBV9	TRBJ2-1	ASSAHTGTGGNNEQF
13	TRBV9	TRBJ1-1	ASSTQGQGNTEAF
12	TRBV5-1	TRBJ1-2	ASGRDSLNYGYT
12	TRBV4-2	TRBJ1-3	ASSQELSGNTIY
12	TRBV4-2	TRBJ2-7	ASSQDLGTGEKY
14	TRBV9	TRBJ2-3	ASSGSLLRGEDTQY
13	TRBV10-3	TRBJ2-5	AISPDGGAGETQY
12	TRBV19	TRBJ1-1	ASSGQGGDTEAF
11	TRBV14	TRBJ1-2	ASSPGISYGYT
9	TRBV4-1	TRBJ2-5	ASSQAETQY
14	TRBV9	TRBJ2-7	ASSVAEDRGSYEQY
12	TRBV5-5	TRBJ2-7	ASSSALSSYEQY
13	TRBV18	TRBJ1-4	ASSPRWGVNEKLF
15	TRBV15	TRBJ2-3	ATSREPGGGRTDTQY
13	TRBV9	TRBJ2-1	ASRDSKGGNNEQF
13	TRBV15	TRBJ2-2	ATSRSGAGTGELF
16	TRBV7-3	TRBJ2-3	ASSLPEWGTAGTDTQY
13	TRBV2	TRBJ2-2	ASGEGGLATGELF
12	TRBV18	TRBJ2-3	ASSGQGALGTQY
14	TRBV9	TRBJ2-5	ASSVGGGRGQETQY
14	TRBV21-1	TRBJ1-3	ASPKKKTGEGNTIY
16	TRBV5-1	TRBJ1-1	ASSLIPGQGSLRTEAF
14	TRBV12-5	TRBJ1-5	ASGYGQGILIKPQH
12	TRBV25-1	TRBJ1-1	ASSKRQGGTEAF
14	TRBV5-4	TRBJ2-1	ASSVQGAGSYNEQF
11	TRBV15	TRBJ1-5	ATAGDSNQPQH
12	TRBV2	TRBJ2-1	ASTGQTLANEQF
11	TRBV7-9	TRBJ1-1	ASSPGLNTEAF
14	TRBV12-5	TRBJ2-1	ASGLYRGEGNNEQF
13	TRBV19	TRBJ2-1	ASTASGGYWNEQF
14	TRBV6-1	TRBJ1-4	ASSETGVATNEKLF
13	TRBV19	TRBJ1-1	ASSSPGTANTEAF
13	TRBV19	TRBJ2-3	ASSIVAGATDTQY
13	TRBV9	TRBJ2-3	ASSVDRGSKDTQY
12	TRBV9	TRBJ1-4	ASSPAGAREKLF
13	TRBV9	TRBJ1-2	ASNNLGQGAVGYT